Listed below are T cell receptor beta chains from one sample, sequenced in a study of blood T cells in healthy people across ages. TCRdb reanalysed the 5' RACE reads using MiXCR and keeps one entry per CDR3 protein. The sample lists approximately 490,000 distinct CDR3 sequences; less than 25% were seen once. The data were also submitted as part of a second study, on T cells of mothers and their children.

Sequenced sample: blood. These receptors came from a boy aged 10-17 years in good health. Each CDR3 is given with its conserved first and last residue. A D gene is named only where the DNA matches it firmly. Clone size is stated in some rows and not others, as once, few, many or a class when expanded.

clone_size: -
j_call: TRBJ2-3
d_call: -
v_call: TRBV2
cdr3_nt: TGTGCCAGCAGTGATACGGCCACGGTGGATACGCAGTATTTT
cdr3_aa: CASSDTATVDTQYF

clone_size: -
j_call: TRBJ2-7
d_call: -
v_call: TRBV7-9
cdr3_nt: TGTGCCAGCAGCTTACCCCACCGAACCTACGAGCAGTACTTC
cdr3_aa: CASSLPHRTYEQYF

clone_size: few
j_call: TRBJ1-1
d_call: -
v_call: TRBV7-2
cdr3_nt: TGTGCCAGCAGCCCCTCGGGGAGGGAGTACACTGAAGCTTTCTTT
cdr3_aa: CASSPSGREYTEAFF

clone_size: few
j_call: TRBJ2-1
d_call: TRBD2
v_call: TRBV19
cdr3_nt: TGTGCCAGTAGCCCCACCGGGACTATCACTGAGCAGTTCTTC
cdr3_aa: CASSPTGTITEQFF

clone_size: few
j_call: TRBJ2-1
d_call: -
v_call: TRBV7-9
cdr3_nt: TGTGCCAGCAGCTTTATGGCTGGAAAGGGGAACAATGAGCAGTTCTTC
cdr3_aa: CASSFMAGKGNNEQFF

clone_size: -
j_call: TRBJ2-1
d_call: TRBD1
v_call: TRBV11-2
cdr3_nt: TGTGCCAGCAGCTTGTTTAGCGGAAACAGGGGGAATGAGCAGTTCTTC
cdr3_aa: CASSLFSGNRGNEQFF

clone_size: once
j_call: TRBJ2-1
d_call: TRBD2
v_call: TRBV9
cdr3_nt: TGTGCCAGCAGCGTGGCTAGCGGGAGGGCCTTGGATGAGCAGTTCTTC
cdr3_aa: CASSVASGRALDEQFF

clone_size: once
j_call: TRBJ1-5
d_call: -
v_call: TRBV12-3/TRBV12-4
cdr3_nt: TGTGCCAGCAGCCCGATGCAGGGGATAAGCAATCAGCCCCAGCATTTT
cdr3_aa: CASSPMQGISNQPQHF

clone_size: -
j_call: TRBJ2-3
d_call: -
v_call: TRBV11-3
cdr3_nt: TGTGCCAGCAGCACGAGGTCGATACCGGGACTTGGCACAGATACGCAGTATTTT
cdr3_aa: CASSTRSIPGLGTDTQYF

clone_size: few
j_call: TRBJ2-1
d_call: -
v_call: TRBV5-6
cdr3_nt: TGTGCCAGCAGCTCTGAATCGGATGAGCAGTTCTTC
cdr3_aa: CASSSESDEQFF

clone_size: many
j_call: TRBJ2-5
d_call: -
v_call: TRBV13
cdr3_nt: TGTGCCAGCAGCGCGGGACCCACGGTGACCCAGTACTTC
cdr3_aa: CASSAGPTVTQYF

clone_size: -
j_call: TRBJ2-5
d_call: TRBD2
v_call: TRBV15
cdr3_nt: TGTGCCACCAGCAGAGATTTGGCCAGCGGGGTCCAAGAGACCCAGTACTTC
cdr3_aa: CATSRDLASGVQETQYF

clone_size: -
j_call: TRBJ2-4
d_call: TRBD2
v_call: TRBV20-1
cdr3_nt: TGCAGTGCCTCCCTCGGGACTAGCGACAAAAACATTCAGTACTTC
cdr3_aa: CSASLGTSDKNIQYF

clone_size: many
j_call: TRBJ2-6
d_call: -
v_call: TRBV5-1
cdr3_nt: TGCGCCAGCAGCTCAGGGCGCTCTGGGGCCAACGTCCTGACTTTC
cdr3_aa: CASSSGRSGANVLTF

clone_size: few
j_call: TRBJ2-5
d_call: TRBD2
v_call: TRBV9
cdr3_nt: TGTGCCAGCAGCGTCCATAGCGGGGGATCGCAAGAGACCCAGTACTTC
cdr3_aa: CASSVHSGGSQETQYF